This TCR beta chain was observed in a study of blood T cells in healthy people across ages (dated by TCRdb to between 2014 and 2017). Describing the broader study: Template switching captured roughly one uniquely barcoded TCR beta cDNA molecule per two T cells in model experiments. Donors of different ages were randomly distributed across sequencing lanes to avoid experimental bias. The study measured age-related changes in TCR beta repertoire diversity using deep sequencing normalized with unique cDNA molecular identifiers. Using the same blood draw, the study looked at two additional independent replicas of 1 million unique cDNA reads for two donors, one aged 18 to 30 and the other aged 80 or older. Donors were grouped into four age groups: young (average approximately 15 years), middle-aged (around 39), aged (over 55) and long-lived (approximately 78).

The germline V gene provides CDR1 MDHEN and CDR2 SYDVKM. From the cysteine up to the phenylalanine, the CDR3 has a length of 16 residues. Solely the CDR3 DNA is kept, with 48 bases framed from the first base. The library was generated by 5' RACE. These reads were obtained on an Illumina HiSeq 2500. A second PCR of about 7 to 12 cycles was performed with a sample-barcoded 5' primer and a J-beta primer mix. A template-switch 5' adaptor carrying 12 random nucleotides introduced a unique molecular identifier onto each TCR beta cDNA molecule. At least 3 million CDR3-containing paired-end reads were obtained from each sample. First-strand cDNA was synthesized from all RNA with the Mint cDNA synthesis kit, primed by a TRBC-specific oligonucleotide. Following uracil-DNA glycosylase treatment, a first 18-cycle PCR with universal primers M1SS and BC2_uni_R was performed on all cDNA. Regarding the original processing steps: Each sample was normalized by randomly selecting 1 million high-quality reads, each carrying a distinct molecular identifier. Instead of being binned into consensus sequences, reads that shared molecular identifiers were thrown out. MiTCR, with a Q25 quality threshold and the strictest error-elimination algorithm, was used for CDR3 identification, clonotype clustering and error correction. A nonparametric unseen species model with Euler transformation was used to estimate lower-bound total TCR beta diversity. TCRdb took the public reads, trimmed them with fastp at Q25, ran MiXCR for clone calling and kept in-frame beta chains. Duplicate CDR3 protein sequences are folded into a single record with the most common DNA and genes. The V and J calls here are based on TCRdb, not the publication. The sample data list about 680,000 distinct CDR3 sequences, and approximately 49% of these were observed just once. Roughly 34% of the sample rests with the top ten.

In the case of this clonotype: What antigen it recognizes has not been identified. One end of the junction is discordant with germline, which a read error may explain.

On the study overall, not on this receptor specifically: Since profiling was done on bulk unsorted PBMCs, naive and antigen-experienced compartments could not be conclusively compared. Because the CMV infection status of the donors was unknown, age-related changes in expanded clonotypes may potentially have been confounded. The percentage of naive T cells measured by flow cytometry correlated strongly with observed TCR beta diversity. Compared with the aged group, the long-lived group had more naive CD4+ T cells, fewer expanded clones and increased TCR diversity, a pattern suggesting age selection. Observed TCR beta diversity per million T cells fell roughly linearly with age, and a significant reduction was already apparent by age around 40. Total diversity estimates from one million sequenced T cells were considered lower bounds and underestimates.

The donors were some 36 Caucasian individuals from Russia, aged roughly 6 to 100 years, who were systemically healthy. Each donor gave ten milliliters of peripheral blood, drawn into EDTA-treated Vacutainer tubes. PBMCs were isolated by Ficoll-Paque density-gradient centrifugation, with at least 7 million obtained per sample. Total RNA was extracted from PBMCs with Trizol reagent, with at least 5.5 micrograms obtained per sample. For every donor, flow cytometry on a PBMC aliquot measured the percentage of naive CD45RAhigh/CD27high T cells. The TCR originated in a woman in her sixties or seventies in good health. Sequencing used blood. The chain is made from TRBV28 and TRBJ2-3; the D gene is possibly TRBD2, with 6 bases matching. The CDR3 has the sequence CASSSPLGTSTGTQYF. The nucleotides read TGTGCCAGCAGTTCCCCCCTAGGAACTAGCACAGGTACGCAGTATTTT.